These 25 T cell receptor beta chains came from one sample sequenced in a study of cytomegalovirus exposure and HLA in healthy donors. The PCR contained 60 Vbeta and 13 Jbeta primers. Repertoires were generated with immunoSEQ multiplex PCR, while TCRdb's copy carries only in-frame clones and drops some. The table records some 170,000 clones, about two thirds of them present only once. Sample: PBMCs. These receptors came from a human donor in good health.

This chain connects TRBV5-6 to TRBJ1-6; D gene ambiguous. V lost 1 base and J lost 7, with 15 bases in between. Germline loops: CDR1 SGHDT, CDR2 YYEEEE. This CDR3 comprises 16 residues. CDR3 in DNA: TGTGCCAGCAGCTTGTATTCGTCGGGGAGGAATTCACCCCTCCACTTT. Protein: CASSLYSSGRNSPLHF.

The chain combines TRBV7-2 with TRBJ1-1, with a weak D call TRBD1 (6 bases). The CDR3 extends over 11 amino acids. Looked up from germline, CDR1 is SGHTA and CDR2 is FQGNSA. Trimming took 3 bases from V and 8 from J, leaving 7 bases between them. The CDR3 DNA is TGTGCCAGCAGCTTGACAGGAGAAGCTTTCTTT. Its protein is CASSLTGEAFF. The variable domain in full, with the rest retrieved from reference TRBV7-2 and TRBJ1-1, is GAGVSQSPSNKVTEKGKDVELRCDPISGHTALYWYRQSLGQGLEFLIYFQGNSAPDKSGLPSDRFSAERTGGSVSTLTIQRTQQEDSAVYLCASSLTGEAFFGQGTRLTVV.

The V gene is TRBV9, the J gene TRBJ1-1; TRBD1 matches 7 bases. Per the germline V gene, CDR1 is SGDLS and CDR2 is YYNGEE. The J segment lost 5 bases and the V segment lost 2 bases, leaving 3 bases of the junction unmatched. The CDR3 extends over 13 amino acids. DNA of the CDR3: TGTGCCAGCAGCGTGCCAGGGGGTACTGAAGCTTTCTTT. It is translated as CASSVPGGTEAFF.

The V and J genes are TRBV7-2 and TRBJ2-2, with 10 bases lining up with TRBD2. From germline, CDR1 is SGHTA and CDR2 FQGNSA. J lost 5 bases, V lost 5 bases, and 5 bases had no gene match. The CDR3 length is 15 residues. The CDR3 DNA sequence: TGTGCCAGCAGCCTTGCAGCGGGGGGGACCGGGGAGCTGTTTTTT. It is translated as CASSLAAGGTGELFF.

The CDR3 protein is CASSGTGVSRPQHF. In DNA form, the CDR3 reads TGTGCCAGCAGTGGGACAGGGGTTTCGCGGCCCCAGCATTTT. This chain links TRBV25-1 with TRBJ1-5, with 9 bases fitting TRBD1. Germline-derived CDR1 and CDR2 are MGHDK and SYGVNS. Losses at the gene ends were 4 bases for V and 9 bases for J; bases not matched to a gene: 7. This CDR3 has 14 residues.

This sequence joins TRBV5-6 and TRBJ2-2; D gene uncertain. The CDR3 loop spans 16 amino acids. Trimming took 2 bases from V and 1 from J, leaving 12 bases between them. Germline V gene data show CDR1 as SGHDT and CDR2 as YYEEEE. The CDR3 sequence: CASSFGQAMNTGELFF. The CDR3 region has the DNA TGTGCCAGCAGCTTTGGGCAGGCGATGAACACCGGGGAGCTGTTTTTT.

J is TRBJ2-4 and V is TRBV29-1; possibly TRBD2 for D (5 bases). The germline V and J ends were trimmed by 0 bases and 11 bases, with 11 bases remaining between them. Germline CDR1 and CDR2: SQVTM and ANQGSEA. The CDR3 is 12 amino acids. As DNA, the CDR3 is TGCAGCGTTGAAGATCTTCCAGCGGTTCAGTACTTC. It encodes CSVEDLPAVQYF.

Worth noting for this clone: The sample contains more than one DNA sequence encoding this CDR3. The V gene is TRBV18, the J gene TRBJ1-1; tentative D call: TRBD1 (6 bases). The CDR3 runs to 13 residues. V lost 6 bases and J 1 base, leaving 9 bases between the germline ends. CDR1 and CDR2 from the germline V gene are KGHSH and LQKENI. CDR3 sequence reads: CASSPTGNTEAFF. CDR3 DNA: TGTGCCAGCTCTCCGACAGGGAACACTGAAGCTTTCTTT.

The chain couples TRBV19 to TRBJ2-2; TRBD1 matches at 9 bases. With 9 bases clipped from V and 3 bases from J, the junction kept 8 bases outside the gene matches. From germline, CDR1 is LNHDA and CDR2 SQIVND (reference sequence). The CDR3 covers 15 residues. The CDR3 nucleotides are TGTGCCAGCCAGGGGGGACAGGGCGACACCGGGGAGCTGTTTTTT. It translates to CASQGGQGDTGELFF.

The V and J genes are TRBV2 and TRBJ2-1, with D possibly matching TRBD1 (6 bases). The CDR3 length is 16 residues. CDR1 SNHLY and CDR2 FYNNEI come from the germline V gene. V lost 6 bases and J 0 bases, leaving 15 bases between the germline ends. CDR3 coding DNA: TGTGCCAGCAGCGTCGGGACACCGAGCTCCTACAATGAGCAGTTCTTC. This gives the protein CASSVGTPSSYNEQFF. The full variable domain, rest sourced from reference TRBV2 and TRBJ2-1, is EPEVTQTPSHQVTQMGQEVILRCVPISNHLYFYWYRQILGQKVEFLVSFYNNEISEKSEIFDDQFSVERPDGSNFTLKIRSTKLEDSAMYFCASSVGTPSSYNEQFFGPGTRLTVL.

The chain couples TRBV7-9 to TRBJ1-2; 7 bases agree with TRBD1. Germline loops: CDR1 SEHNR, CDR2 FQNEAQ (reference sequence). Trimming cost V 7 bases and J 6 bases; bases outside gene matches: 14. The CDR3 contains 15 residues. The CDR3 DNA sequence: TGTGCCAGCACAATAAATGAGGGGGCCCCTGATGGCTACACCTTC. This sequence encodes CASTINEGAPDGYTF.

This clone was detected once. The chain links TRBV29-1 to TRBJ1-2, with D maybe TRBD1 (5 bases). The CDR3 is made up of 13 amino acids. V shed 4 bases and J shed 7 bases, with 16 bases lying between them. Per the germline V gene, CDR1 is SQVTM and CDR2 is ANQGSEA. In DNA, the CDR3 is TGCAGCGTTGGAGTCAATGTCGGGGGTGGCTACACCTTC. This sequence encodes CSVGVNVGGGYTF.

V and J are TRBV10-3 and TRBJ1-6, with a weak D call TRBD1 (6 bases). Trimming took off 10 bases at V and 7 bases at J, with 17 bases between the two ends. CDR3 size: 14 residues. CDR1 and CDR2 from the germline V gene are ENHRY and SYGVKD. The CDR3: CATTGSGQNSPLHF. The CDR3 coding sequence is TGTGCCACCACAGGGTCTGGTCAGAATTCACCCCTCCACTTT.

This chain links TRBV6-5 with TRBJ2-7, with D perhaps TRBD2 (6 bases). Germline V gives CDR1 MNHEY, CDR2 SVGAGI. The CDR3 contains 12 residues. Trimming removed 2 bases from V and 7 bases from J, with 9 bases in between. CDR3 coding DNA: TGTGCCAGCAGTTACCCTCGGGGGGAGCAGTACTTC. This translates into CASSYPRGEQYF.

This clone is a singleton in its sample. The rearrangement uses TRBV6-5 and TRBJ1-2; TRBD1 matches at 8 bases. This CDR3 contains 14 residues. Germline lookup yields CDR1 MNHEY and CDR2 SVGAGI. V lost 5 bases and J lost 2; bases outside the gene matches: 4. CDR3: CASSPDRGNYGYTF. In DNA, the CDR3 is TGTGCCAGCAGTCCCGACAGGGGCAACTATGGCTACACCTTC.

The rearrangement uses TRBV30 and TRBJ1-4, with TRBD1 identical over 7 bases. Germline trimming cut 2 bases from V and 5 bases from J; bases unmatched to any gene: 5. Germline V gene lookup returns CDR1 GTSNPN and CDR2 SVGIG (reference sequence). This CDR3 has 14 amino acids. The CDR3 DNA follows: TGTGCCTGGAGTTCGACAGGGAACAATGAAAAACTGTTTTTT. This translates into CAWSSTGNNEKLFF. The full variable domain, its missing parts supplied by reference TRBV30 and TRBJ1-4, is SQTIHQWPATLVQPVGSPLSLECTVEGTSNPNLYWYRQAAGRGLQLLFYSVGIGQISSEVPQNLSASRPQDRQFILSSKKLLLSDSGFYLCAWSSTGNNEKLFFGSGTQLSVL.

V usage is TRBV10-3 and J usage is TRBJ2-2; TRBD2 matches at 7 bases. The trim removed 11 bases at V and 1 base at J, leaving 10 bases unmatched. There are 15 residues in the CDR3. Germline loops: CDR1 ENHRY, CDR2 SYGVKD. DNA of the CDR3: TGTGCCGCTCGGGAAGGCGGGGGGAACACCGGGGAGCTGTTTTTT. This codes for CAAREGGGNTGELFF.

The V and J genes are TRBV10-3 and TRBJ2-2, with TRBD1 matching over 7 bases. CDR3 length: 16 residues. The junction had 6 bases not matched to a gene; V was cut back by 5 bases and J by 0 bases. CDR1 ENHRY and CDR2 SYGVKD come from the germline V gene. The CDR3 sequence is CAISPTGTANTGELFF. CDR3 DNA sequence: TGTGCCATCAGTCCAACCGGGACAGCGAACACCGGGGAGCTGTTTTTT.

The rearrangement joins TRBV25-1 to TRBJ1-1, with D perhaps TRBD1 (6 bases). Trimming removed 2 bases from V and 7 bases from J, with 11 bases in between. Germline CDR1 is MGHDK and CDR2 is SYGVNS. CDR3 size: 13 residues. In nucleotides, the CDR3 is TGTGCCAGCAGTGAAGGACAGTGGAATGAAGCTTTCTTT. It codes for CASSEGQWNEAFF.

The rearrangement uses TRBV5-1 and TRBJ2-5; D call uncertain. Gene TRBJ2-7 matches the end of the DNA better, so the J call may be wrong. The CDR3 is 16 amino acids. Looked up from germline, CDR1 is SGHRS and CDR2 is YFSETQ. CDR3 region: CASSLASGAWSYEQYF. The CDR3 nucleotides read TGCGCCAGCAGCTTGGCAAGTGGAGCGTGGTCCTACGAGCAGTACTTC.

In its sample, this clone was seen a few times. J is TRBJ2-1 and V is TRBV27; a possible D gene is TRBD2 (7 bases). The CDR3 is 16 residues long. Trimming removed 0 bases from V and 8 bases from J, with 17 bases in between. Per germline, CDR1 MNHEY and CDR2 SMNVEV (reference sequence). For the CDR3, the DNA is TGTGCCAGCAGTTTATCGGGGGGCAGGGGAGGGTATGAGCAGTTCTTC. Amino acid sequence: CASSLSGGRGGYEQFF.

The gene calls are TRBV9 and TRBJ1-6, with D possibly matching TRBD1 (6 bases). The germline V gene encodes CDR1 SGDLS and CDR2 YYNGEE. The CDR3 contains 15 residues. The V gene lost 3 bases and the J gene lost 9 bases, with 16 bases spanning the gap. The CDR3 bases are TGTGCCAGCAGCGACTTGGACAGTTCCTCTTCACCCCTCCACTTT. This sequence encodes CASSDLDSSSSPLHF.

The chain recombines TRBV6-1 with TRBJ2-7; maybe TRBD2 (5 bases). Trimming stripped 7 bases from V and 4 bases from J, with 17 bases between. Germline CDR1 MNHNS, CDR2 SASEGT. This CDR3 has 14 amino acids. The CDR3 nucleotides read TGTGCCAGCACCGCGACGGACTTGAGATACGAGCAGTACTTC. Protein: CASTATDLRYEQYF.

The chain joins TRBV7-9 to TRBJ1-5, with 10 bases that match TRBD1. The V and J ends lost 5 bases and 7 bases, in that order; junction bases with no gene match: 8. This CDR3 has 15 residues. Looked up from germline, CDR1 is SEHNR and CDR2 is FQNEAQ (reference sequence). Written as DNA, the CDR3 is TGTGCCAGCAGCGTCGGGGACAGGGGTTTACAGCCCCAGCATTTT. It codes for CASSVGDRGLQPQHF.

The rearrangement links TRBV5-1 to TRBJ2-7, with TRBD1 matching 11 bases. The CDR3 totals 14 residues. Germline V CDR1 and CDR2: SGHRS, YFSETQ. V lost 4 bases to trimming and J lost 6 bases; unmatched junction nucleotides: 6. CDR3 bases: TGCGCCAGCAGCGTAAGGACAGGGGGCTGCGAGCAGTACTTC. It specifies CASSVRTGGCEQYF.